This T cell receptor beta chain was captured in a study of a mutant IDH1 vaccine in newly diagnosed glioma. Time point described: baseline, week 1 (first vaccination visit). As to treatment: pre-vaccination baseline after standard-of-care therapy. Measured with immunoSEQ multiplex PCR; TCRdb has only the in-frame clones, and not every one. The sample has about 25,000 clones; 93% are singletons. The CDR3 has 14 residues. Per the germline V gene, CDR1 is MNHEY and CDR2 is SVGAGI. The ends were cut back, 0 bases at V and 3 bases at J, with 9 bases in the middle. This sequence joins TRBV6-5 and TRBJ2-7; D may be TRBD2 (6 bases). This clonotype was sampled from a man aged 35-49 years with glioma. The material was PBMCs, obtained from a glioma patient treated with radiotherapy, temozolomide or both. CDR3 protein: CASSYSRLVYEQYF. CDR3 sequence (DNA): TGTGCCAGCAGTTACTCAAGACTAGTCTACGAGCAGTACTTC.